Listed below are T cell receptor beta chains from one sample, sequenced in a study of cytomegalovirus exposure and HLA in healthy donors. Sequencing used immunoSEQ multiplex PCR; TCRdb keeps in-frame clones, though not all of them. The sample lists about 140,000 clones; about four fifths were seen once. Sequencing was done on a sample of PBMCs. The receptors derive from a man aged 30-40 years in good health and CMV-seronegative. Both conserved end residues are part of each CDR3. The D gene is left open where the match is weak. Not every row has a clone size; where given, it reads once, few, many or a size class.

v_gene,abundance,d_gene,j_gene,CDR3nt,CDR3aa
TRBV5-4,.,.,TRBJ1-1,TGTGCCAGCGGGTACGCGGGGAACACTGAAGCTTTCTTT,CASGYAGNTEAFF
TRBV2,.,TRBD1,TRBJ1-1,TGTGCCACCAGGGGGCAGGGCACTGAAGCTTTCTTT,CATRGQGTEAFF
TRBV28,once,TRBD1,TRBJ1-2,TGTGCCAGCAGCCTAGACAGGGCCCGGGGGTATGGCTACACCTTC,CASSLDRARGYGYTF
TRBV6-5,.,.,TRBJ2-7,TGTGCCAGCAGCGCCGGTAGGGGGGGCGAGCAGTACTTC,CASSAGRGGEQYF
TRBV7-9,.,TRBD1,TRBJ1-6,TGTGCCAGCAGCCCTCAGGGGGGAACCTATAATTCACCCCTCCACTTT,CASSPQGGTYNSPLHF
TRBV30,.,TRBD2,TRBJ2-7,TGTGCCTGGAGTCCGCCCCCGGGACTAGCGGGGTTCGGGATCTACGAGCAGTACTTC,CAWSPPPGLAGFGIYEQYF
TRBV7-9,.,.,TRBJ1-1,TGTGCCAGCAGCCTGTCGACAACAGGCGCCACTGAAGCTTTCTTT,CASSLSTTGATEAFF
TRBV5-1,.,TRBD1,TRBJ2-1,TGCGCCAGCCTTCGGGACAGGGACAATGAGCAGTTCTTC,CASLRDRDNEQFF
TRBV2,.,TRBD1,TRBJ2-7,TGTGCCAGCAAGACAGGGGCAGATCGAAAGGAGTACTTC,CASKTGADRKEYF
TRBV5-4,few,.,TRBJ2-3,TGTGCCAGCAGCCCTGGCGGGGTAGATACGCAGTATTTT,CASSPGGVDTQYF
TRBV27,.,TRBD1,TRBJ1-5,TGTGCCAGCTGTCACAGGGGGGGCATAGATCAGCCCCAGCATTTT,CASCHRGGIDQPQHF
TRBV5-1,.,.,TRBJ2-3,TGCGCCAGCAGCTTGGGACAGAAGGGAGATACGCAGTATTTT,CASSLGQKGDTQYF
TRBV5-6,.,TRBD1,TRBJ1-2,TGTGCCAGCAGCCTCGACAGGGGGACGGGAGGCTACACCTTC,CASSLDRGTGGYTF
TRBV6-1,.,.,TRBJ2-7,TGTGCCAGCAGTGACATCGGACAGTCCGGCTCCTACGAGCAGTACTTC,CASSDIGQSGSYEQYF
TRBV5-6,.,TRBD1,TRBJ2-7,TGTGCCAGCAGCTCACTCGGACAGGCTGGGGAGCAGTACTTC,CASSSLGQAGEQYF
TRBV6-4,.,TRBD1,TRBJ2-7,TGTGCCAGCAGTACTTTACAGGGGCCGGTCTACGAGCAGTACTTC,CASSTLQGPVYEQYF
TRBV28,.,TRBD2,TRBJ2-7,TGTGCCAGCGCGAGCGGGAGTCCGCAGTACTTC,CASASGSPQYF
TRBV5-1,.,.,TRBJ1-4,TGCGCCAGCAGCCCCGGTTCTGAAAAACTGTTTTTT,CASSPGSEKLFF